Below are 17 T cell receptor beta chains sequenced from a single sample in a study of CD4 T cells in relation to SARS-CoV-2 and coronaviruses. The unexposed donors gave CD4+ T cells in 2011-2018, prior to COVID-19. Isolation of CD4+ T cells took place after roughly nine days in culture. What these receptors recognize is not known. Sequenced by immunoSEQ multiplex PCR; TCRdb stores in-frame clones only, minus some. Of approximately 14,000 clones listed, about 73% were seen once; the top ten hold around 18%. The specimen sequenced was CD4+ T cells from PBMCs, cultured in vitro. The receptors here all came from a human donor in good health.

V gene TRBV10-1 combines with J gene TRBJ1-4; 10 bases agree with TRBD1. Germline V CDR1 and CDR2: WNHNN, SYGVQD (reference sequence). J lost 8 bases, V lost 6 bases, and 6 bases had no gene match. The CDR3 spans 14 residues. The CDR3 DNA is TGCGCCAGCAGCGCCGGGACAGGGGAAGAAAAACTGTTTTTT. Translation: CASSAGTGEEKLFF.

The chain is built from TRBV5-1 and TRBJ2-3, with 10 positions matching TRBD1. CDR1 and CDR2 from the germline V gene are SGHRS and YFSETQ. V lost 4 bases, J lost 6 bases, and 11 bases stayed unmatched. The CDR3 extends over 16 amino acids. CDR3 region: CASSLEGQGHSDTQYF. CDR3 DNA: TGCGCCAGCAGCCTGGAGGGACAGGGGCATTCGGATACGCAGTATTTT.

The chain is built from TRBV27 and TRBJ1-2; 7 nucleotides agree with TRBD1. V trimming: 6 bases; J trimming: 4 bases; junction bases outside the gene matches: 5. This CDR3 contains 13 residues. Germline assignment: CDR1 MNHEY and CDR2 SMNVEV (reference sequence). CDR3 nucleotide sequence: TGTGCCAGCAGCGACAGGGAGGGCTATGGCTACACCTTC. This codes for CASSDREGYGYTF.

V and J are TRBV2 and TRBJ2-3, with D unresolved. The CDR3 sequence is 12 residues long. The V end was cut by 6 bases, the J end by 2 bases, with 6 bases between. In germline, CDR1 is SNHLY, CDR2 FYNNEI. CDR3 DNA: TGTGCCAGCAGAACACCCACAGATACGCAGTATTTT. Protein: CASRTPTDTQYF.

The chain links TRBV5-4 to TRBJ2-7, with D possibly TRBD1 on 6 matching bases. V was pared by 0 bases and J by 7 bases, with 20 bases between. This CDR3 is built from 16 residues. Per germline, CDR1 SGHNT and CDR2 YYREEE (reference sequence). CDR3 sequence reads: CASSLDLWAGEQEQYF. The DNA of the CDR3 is TGTGCCAGCAGCTTGGACCTTTGGGCAGGGGAACAGGAGCAGTACTTC.

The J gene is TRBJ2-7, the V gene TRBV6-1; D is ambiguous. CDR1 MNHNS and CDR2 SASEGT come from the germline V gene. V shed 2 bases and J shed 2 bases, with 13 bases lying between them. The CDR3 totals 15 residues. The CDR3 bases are TGTGCCAGCAGTGAAAGTCCTACCATCACCTACGAGCAGTACTTC. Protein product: CASSESPTITYEQYF.

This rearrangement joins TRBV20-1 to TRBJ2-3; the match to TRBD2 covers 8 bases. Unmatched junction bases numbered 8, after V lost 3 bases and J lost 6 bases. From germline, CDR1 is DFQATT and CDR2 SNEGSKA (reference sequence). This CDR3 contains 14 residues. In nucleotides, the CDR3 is TGCAGTGCTAGTATTGCGGGGGGACGGGATACGCAGTATTTT. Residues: CSASIAGGRDTQYF.

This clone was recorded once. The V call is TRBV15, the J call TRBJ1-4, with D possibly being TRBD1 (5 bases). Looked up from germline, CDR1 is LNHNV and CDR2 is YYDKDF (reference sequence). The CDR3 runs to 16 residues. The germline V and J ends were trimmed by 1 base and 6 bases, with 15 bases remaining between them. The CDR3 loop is CATSRGTQVVDEKLFF. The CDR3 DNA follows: TGTGCCACCAGCAGAGGTACACAGGTAGTGGATGAAAAACTGTTTTTT. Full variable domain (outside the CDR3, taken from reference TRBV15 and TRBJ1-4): DAMVIQNPRYQVTQFGKPVTLSCSQTLNHNVMYWYQQKSSQAPKLLFHYYDKDFNNEADTPDNFQSRRPNTSFCFLDIRSPGLGDTAMYLCATSRGTQVVDEKLFFGSGTQLSVL.

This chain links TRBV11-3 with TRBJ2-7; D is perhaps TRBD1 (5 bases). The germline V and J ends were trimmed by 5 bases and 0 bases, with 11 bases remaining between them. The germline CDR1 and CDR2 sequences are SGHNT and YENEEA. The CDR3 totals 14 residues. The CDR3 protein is CASSIDRYSYEQYF. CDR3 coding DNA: TGTGCCAGCAGCATCGACAGATACTCCTACGAGCAGTACTTC.

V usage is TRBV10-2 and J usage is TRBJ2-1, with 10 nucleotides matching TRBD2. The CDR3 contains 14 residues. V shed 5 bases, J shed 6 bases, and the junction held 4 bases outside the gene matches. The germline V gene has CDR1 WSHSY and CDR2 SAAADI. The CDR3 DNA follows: TGCGCCAGCAGTCCAGCGGGAGGGGGCAATGAGCAGTTCTTC. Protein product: CASSPAGGGNEQFF.

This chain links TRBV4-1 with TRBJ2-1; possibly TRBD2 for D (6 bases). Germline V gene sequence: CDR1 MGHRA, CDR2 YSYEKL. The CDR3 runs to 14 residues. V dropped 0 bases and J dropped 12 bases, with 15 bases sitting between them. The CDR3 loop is CASSQDPRLVLQFF. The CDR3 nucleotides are TGCGCCAGCAGCCAAGACCCGAGACTAGTCCTGCAGTTCTTC.

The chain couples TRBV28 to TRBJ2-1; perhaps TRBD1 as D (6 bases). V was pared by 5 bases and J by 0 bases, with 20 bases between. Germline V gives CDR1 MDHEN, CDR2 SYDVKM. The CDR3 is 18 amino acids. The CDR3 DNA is TGTGCCAGCAGTCGACCCGGCAGGGGCCCCCACTCCTACAATGAGCAGTTCTTC. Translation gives CASSRPGRGPHSYNEQFF.

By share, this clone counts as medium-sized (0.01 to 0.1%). In nucleotides, the CDR3 is TGTGCCAGCAGTTTATTCCCGGGGGCCAACAATCAGCCCCAGCATTTT. This translates into CASSLFPGANNQPQHF. This chain connects TRBV28 to TRBJ1-5; D perhaps matches TRBD1 (6 bases). Trimming removed 1 base at V and 3 bases at J, with 13 bases between. The germline V gene encodes CDR1 MDHEN and CDR2 SYDVKM. The CDR3 has 16 amino acids.

The CDR3 protein is CATSDSGTGGWGNQPQHF. Here the CDR3 DNA reads TGTGCCACCAGTGATTCCGGGACAGGGGGCTGGGGCAATCAGCCCCAGCATTTT. This chain links TRBV24-1 with TRBJ1-5; 12 positions match TRBD1. The CDR3 runs 18 residues. Per the germline V gene, CDR1 is KGHDR and CDR2 is SFDVKD. V shed 2 bases, J shed 2 bases, and the junction held 6 bases outside the gene matches.

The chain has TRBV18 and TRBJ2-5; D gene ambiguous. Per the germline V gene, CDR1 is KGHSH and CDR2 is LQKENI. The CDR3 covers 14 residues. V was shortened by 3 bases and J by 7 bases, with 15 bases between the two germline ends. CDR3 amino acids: CASSPEGSPGTQYF. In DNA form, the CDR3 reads TGTGCCAGCTCACCGGAAGGCTCTCCAGGGACCCAGTACTTC.

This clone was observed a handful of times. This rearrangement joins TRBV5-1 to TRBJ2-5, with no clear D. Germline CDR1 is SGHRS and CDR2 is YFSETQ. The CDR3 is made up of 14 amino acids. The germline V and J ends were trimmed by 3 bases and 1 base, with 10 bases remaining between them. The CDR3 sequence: CASSSNTIQETQYF. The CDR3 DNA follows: TGCGCCAGCAGCTCAAACACTATCCAAGAGACCCAGTACTTC.

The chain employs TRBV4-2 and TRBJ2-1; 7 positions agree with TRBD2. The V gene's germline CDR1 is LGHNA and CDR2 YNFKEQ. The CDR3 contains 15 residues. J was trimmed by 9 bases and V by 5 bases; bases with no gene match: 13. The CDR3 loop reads CASSIGPGRPSEQFF. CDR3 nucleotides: TGTGCCAGCAGCATAGGCCCCGGGAGGCCTAGTGAGCAGTTCTTC.